The TCR beta chain described here comes from a study of blood T cell repertoires in COVID-19. Germline CDR1 reads SGHRS; CDR2 reads YFSETQ. The CDR3 contains 16 residues. Losses at the gene ends were 3 bases for V and 6 bases for J; bases not matched to a gene: 5. The assay was immunoSEQ multiplex PCR, and TCRdb's table has in-frame clones only and misses some. This sample has 250,000 to 400,000 clones, with 88% found just once. This clonotype was obtained from a woman younger than 45 with COVID-19, enrolled during active disease. Source material: peripheral blood. The chain combines TRBV5-1 with TRBJ2-1; 14 nucleotides match TRBD2. The CDR3 bases are TGCGCCAGCAGCTGGACTAGCGGGGGGTCCGCCAATGAGCAGTTCTTC. Protein product: CASSWTSGGSANEQFF.